This T cell receptor (beta chain) was captured by sequencing in a study of identical twins. Study results and limitations: Cord blood beta clonotypes present at high abundance carried fewer insertions; no such pattern appeared in memory repertoires.

Template switching, a step in the protocol, added a universal primer site, and cDNA carried unique molecular identifiers. MiXCR, applied by TCRdb to the 5' RACE reads, yields one record per CDR3 protein. The sample shows about 340,000 distinct CDR3 sequences, roughly 9% of them seen only once. This clonotype was seen repeatedly, ten times or more. Its target is not known. The specimen sequenced was naive T cells sorted from blood. The TCR originated in a woman aged 45-59 years in good health.

The CDR3 region is CASSQVVGSGYIYEQFF. The CDR3 DNA reads as TGCGCCAGCAGCCAAGTGGTTGGTAGCGGGTACATCTATGAGCAGTTCTTC. The chain has TRBV4-1 and TRBJ2-1; 7 bases are shared with TRBD2. Trimming at V came to 1 base and at J to 8 bases, leaving 14 bases not matched to a gene. Germline loops: CDR1 MGHRA, CDR2 YSYEKL. The CDR3 loop spans 17 amino acids.